This TCR beta chain was identified in a study of identical twins' blood T cells. This clonotype has a count of ten or more. Trimming pared 7 bases from V and 7 bases from J, leaving 19 bases between. The CDR3 contains 14 residues. Germline CDR1 MGHDK, CDR2 SYGVNS. TCRdb analysed the 5' RACE reads with MiXCR anew, one entry per CDR3 protein. The sample holds 350,000 to 400,000 distinct CDR3 sequences; 28% are singletons and the top ten take 6% to 7%. V is TRBV25-1 and J is TRBJ1-1; a possible D gene is TRBD1 (5 bases). The receptor was derived from a woman aged 18 to 50 in good health. Sample: PBMCs. The CDR3 DNA follows: TGTGCCAGCACCGCAACAGGAACGGCCCGTGAAGCTTTCTTT. Amino acids: CASTATGTAREAFF.